This TCR beta chain was sequenced for a study of T cells expressing NK-cell markers. Study-wide results and caveats: NKG2C+ dominant clonotypes from 5 to 7 donors made up about 1.0-7.5% of CD8+ T cells.

Comment on this clonotype: As yet, its antigen is unknown.

CDR3 length equals 17 residues. Germline CDR1 reads ENHRY; CDR2 reads SYGVKD. UMIs were included in TCR beta cDNA generated by 5'RACE template switching. Reprocessing the 5' RACE reads, TCRdb reports a single entry for every CDR3 protein and omits DNA. The sample table sets out some 500,000 distinct CDR3 sequences. Sequenced sample: blood T cells: a sorted CD56 or NKG2C T cell subset, CD4+ or CD8+ T cells, or bulk PBMC T cells (not recorded which). The sequence was collected from a woman aged 50 to 60 in good health. The chain combines TRBV10-3 with TRBJ1-3. The CDR3: CAISESILTASGNTIYF.